This TCR beta chain was identified in a study of OX40 agonist ivuxolimab in advanced cancers. V dropped 6 bases and J dropped 1; count of bases not matched to a gene: 5. CDR1 and CDR2 from the germline V gene are MNHEY and SVGAGI. The CDR3 totals 14 residues. The method was immunoSEQ multiplex PCR; TCRdb's version includes in-frame clones alone and lacks a portion of them. The sample lists 40,000 to 60,000 clones, 88% occurring once. Whole-study findings and limits: The study found that CD8+ T cells averaged more expanded clones than CD4+. Doses of 0.1 to 3.0 mg/kg were accompanied by clonal expansion of CD4+ and CD8+ blood T cells by week 6.

As regards this clone: Its antigen is currently unknown.

The sample was CD4+ or CD8+ T cells sorted from blood, taken in a trial of the OX40 agonist ivuxolimab. The gene calls are TRBV6-5 and TRBJ2-5; TRBD2 aligns across 7 bases. This clonotype originated in an adult with an advanced solid tumor such as melanoma, head and neck, liver or kidney cancer. For the CDR3, the DNA is TGTGCCAGCAGCCGCTCGGGGGGCCAAGAGACCCAGTACTTC. Its translation: CASSRSGGQETQYF.